This TCR beta chain originates from a study of cytomegalovirus exposure and HLA in healthy donors. The primer mix had 60 Vbeta and 13 Jbeta primers. Some clones are missing from TCRdb's copy, which holds only in-frame ones; the method was immunoSEQ multiplex PCR. The sample records around 83,000 clones, around 80% being singletons. The source of this sequence is a male donor in good health and CMV-seropositive. The material sequenced was PBMCs.

The CDR3 sequence is CASTRDRGSYEQYF. CDR3 nucleotide sequence: TGTGCCAGCACCCGGGACAGGGGGTCCTACGAGCAGTACTTC. The J gene is TRBJ2-7, the V gene TRBV7-8, with 11 bases that match TRBD1. Germline CDR1 and CDR2: SGHVS and FQNEAQ. Germline trimming cut 7 bases from V and 1 base from J; bases unmatched to any gene: 3. The CDR3 runs 14 residues.